The entry below gives a single T cell receptor beta chain sequence along with its context. These data belong to a study of Ad26.COV2.S vaccination and SARS-CoV-2 variants. Using immunoSEQ multiplex PCR, the repertoire was profiled, and TCRdb retains in-frame clones only, with some absent. The table has around 300,000 clones, approximately 86% seen once. The treatment: around 19 received Ad26.COV2.S at low or high dose, single or two shots; about 5 received placebo; per-sample allocation not given. Following the first vaccine or placebo injection, samples were taken on day 63. CDR1 and CDR2 from the germline V gene are MNHEY and SMNVEV (reference sequence). Trimming took 5 bases from V and 9 from J, leaving 23 bases between them. This CDR3 is built from 16 residues.

Source: peripheral blood, taken in a trial of Ad26.COV2.S vaccine versus placebo. The V and J genes are TRBV27 and TRBJ2-4; TRBD1 might be the D (6 bases). The receptor comes from a person aged 18 to 65 who received the Ad26.COV2.S COVID-19 vaccine or a placebo. CDR3 protein: CASSTQPLTGTSIQYF. As DNA, the CDR3 is TGTGCCAGCAGTACCCAGCCCCTTACAGGGACGAGCATTCAGTACTTC.